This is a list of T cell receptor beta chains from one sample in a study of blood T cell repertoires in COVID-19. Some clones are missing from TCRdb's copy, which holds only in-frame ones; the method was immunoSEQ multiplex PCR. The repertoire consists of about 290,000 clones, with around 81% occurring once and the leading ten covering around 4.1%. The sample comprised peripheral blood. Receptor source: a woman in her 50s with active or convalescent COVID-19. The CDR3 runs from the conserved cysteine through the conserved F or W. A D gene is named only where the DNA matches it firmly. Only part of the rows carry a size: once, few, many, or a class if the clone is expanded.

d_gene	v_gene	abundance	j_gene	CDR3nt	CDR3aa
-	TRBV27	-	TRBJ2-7	TGTGCCAGCAGTATGCAGGGCCACGAGCAGTACTTC	CASSMQGHEQYF
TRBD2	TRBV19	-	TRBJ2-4	TGTGCCAGTAGTCCACAAGCGGGGGTAGCCAAAAACATTCAGTACTTC	CASSPQAGVAKNIQYF
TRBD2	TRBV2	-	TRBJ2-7	TGTGCCAGCAGTGCCTTAGCGGGTGAGCAGTACTTC	CASSALAGEQYF
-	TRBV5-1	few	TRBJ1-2	TGCGCCAGCAGCTTGGGGACAGTTGTTAACTATGGCTACACCTTC	CASSLGTVVNYGYTF
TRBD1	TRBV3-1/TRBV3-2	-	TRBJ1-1	TGTGCCAGCAGCCAAGGGGCGACAGGGGGGAGTTATGGCACTGAAGCTTTCTTT	CASSQGATGGSYGTEAFF
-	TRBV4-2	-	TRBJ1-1	TGTGCCAGCAGCCCGCCATATAGGGGGTCCCCTTTCTTT	CASSPPYRGSPFF
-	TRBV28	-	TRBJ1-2	TGTGCCAGCAGTACCGGGACATTTTTTTCTAACTATGGCTACACCTTC	CASSTGTFFSNYGYTF
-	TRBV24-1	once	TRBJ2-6	TGTGCCCCCAAAGCCGGCGGCAAAATTACCTCTGGGGCCAACGTCCTGACTTTC	CAPKAGGKITSGANVLTF
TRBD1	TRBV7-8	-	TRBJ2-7	TGTGCCAGCAGCTTAGTGGACAGGGGGGGCGAGCAGTACTTC	CASSLVDRGGEQYF
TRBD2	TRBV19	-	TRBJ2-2	TGTGCCAGTAGTATAGAAGGAGGGACTAGCCTCACCGGGGAGCTGTTTTTT	CASSIEGGTSLTGELFF
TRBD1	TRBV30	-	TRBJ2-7	TGTGCCTGGGGGACAGGGAGCTCCTACGAGCAGTACTTC	CAWGTGSSYEQYF
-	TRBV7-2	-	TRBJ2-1	TGTGCCAGCAGCTTAGCTCAGGGGGAGCAGTTCTTC	CASSLAQGEQFF
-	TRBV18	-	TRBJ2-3	TGTGCCAGCTCACCAGACCGACAAGATACGCAGTATTTT	CASSPDRQDTQYF
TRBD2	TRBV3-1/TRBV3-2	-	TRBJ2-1	TGTGCCAGCAGCCAAGAAAGCGGGAGGGCCATCGATGAGCAGTTCTTC	CASSQESGRAIDEQFF
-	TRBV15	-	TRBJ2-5	TGTGCCACCAGCACGGGGTTGGAGACCCAGTACTTC	CATSTGLETQYF
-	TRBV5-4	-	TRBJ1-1	TGTGCCAGCAGCCAGACAGGAAAAAGGAACACTGAAGCTTTCTTT	CASSQTGKRNTEAFF
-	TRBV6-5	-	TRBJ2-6	TGTGCCAGCAGCCCGGTACGGGGAGCTGCCAACGTCCTGACTTTC	CASSPVRGAANVLTF
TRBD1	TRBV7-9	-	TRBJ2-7	TGTGCCAGCAGCAGTCCCGGGACAGTCTACGAGCAGTACTTC	CASSSPGTVYEQYF
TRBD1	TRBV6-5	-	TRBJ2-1	TGTGCCAGCAGTTCTGGGACAGTCTCCTACAATGAGCAGTTCTTC	CASSSGTVSYNEQFF
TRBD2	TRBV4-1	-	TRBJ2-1	TGCGCCAGCAGCCAAGATTCGCGGGAGATCTCTGAGCAGTTCTTC	CASSQDSREISEQFF
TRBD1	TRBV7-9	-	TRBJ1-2	TGTGCCAGCAGCCAGGACAGGGAAGGCTACACCTTC	CASSQDREGYTF
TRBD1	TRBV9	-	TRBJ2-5	TGTGCCAGCAGCGTAACGGTGACAGGGGAGGAGACCCAGTACTTC	CASSVTVTGEETQYF
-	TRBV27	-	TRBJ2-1	TGTGCCAGCAGTTTAAGAGGGAGCTCCTACAATGAGCAGTTCTTC	CASSLRGSSYNEQFF
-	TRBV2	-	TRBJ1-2	TGTGCCAGCAGTGGAAGGCAGGGGCGCTATGGCTACACCTTC	CASSGRQGRYGYTF
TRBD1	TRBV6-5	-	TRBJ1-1	TGTGCCATCAACCGGGACAGGATGACGAACACTGAAGCTTTCTTT	CAINRDRMTNTEAFF
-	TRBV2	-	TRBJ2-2	TGTGCCAGTGGGGAGGCAGGAGGTAACTCCGGGGAGCTGTTTTTT	CASGEAGGNSGELFF
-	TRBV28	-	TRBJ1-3	TGTGCCAGCAGTCCGTGGGCGTACTCTGGAAACACCATATATTTT	CASSPWAYSGNTIYF
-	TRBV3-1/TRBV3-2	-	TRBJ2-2	TGTGCCAGCAGCCAAGCCTACACCGGGGAGCTGTTTTTT	CASSQAYTGELFF
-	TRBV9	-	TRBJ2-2	TGTGCCAGCAGCTCAGAAGGGACAGGGGAGCTGTTTTTT	CASSSEGTGELFF
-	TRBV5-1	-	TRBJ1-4	TGCGCCAGCAGCGAAGGACGCAGGGTAACTAATGAAAAACTGTTTTTT	CASSEGRRVTNEKLFF
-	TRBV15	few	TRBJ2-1	TGTGCCACCAGCAGGACCTCAGGGAATGAGCAGTTCTTC	CATSRTSGNEQFF
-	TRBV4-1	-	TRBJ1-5	TGCGCCAGCAGCTCCGAAAGACAGCAGCCCCAGCATTTT	CASSSERQQPQHF